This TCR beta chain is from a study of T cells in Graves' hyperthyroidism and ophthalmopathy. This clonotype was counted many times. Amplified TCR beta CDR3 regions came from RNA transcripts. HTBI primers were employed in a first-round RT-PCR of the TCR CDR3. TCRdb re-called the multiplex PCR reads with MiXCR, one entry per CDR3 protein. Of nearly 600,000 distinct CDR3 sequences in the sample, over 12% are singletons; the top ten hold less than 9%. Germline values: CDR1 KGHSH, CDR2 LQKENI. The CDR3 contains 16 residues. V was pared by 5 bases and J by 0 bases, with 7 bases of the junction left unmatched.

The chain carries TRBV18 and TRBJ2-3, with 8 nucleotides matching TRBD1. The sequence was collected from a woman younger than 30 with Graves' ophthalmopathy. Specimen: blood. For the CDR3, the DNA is TGTGCCAGCTCAACTTCAGGGGGCAGTAGCACAGATACGCAGTATTTT. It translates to CASSTSGGSSTDTQYF.